One sample yielded the 7 T cell receptor beta chains listed below, sequenced in a study of human T cells and chemical hapten exposure. Using its own MiXCR run on the RACE reads, TCRdb lists one record per CDR3 protein. Of approximately 100,000 distinct CDR3 sequences listed, around 10% are singletons. This sample's time point: patch test 1, 2 weeks after DPC sensitization. Treatment indicated: therapeutic diphenylcyclopropenone sensitization with weekly scalp DPC. Sequences were derived from whole blood, sampled in connection with sensitization to the hapten diphenylcyclopropenone (DPC). These receptor sequences come from a woman aged 40 to 55 with alopecia areata. Some clones in this sample may be carry-over from other donors' samples.

V is TRBV10-1 and J is TRBJ2-5, with unresolved D. Per the germline V gene, CDR1 is WNHNN and CDR2 is SYGVQD (reference sequence). The CDR3 is made up of 14 amino acids. The V gene lost 0 bases and the J gene lost 5 bases, with 10 bases spanning the gap. The CDR3 loop reads CASSESGPRETQYF. CDR3 in DNA: TGCGCCAGCAGTGAGTCGGGCCCTCGGGAGACCCAGTACTTC.

This clonotype was counted at least ten times. CDR3 amino acids: CASSYLQVGPTYGYTF. The CDR3 coding sequence is TGTGCCAGCAGTTACCTACAGGTCGGACCTACCTATGGCTACACCTTC. V usage is TRBV6-2 or TRBV6-3 and J usage is TRBJ1-2, with TRBD1 as a possible D gene (5 bases). Trimming took 2 bases from V and 4 from J, leaving 17 bases between them. Germline CDR1 and CDR2: MNHEY and SVGEGT. The CDR3 length is 16 residues.

This clonotype is medium-sized in the sample. The V and J genes are TRBV18 and TRBJ2-1; D gene unclear. Trimming took 0 bases from V and 9 from J, leaving 9 bases between them. The CDR3 spans 13 residues. Per the germline V gene, CDR1 is KGHSH and CDR2 is LQKENI. The CDR3 sequence: CASSPPGSGEQFF. As DNA, the CDR3 is TGTGCCAGCTCACCACCAGGGTCGGGTGAGCAGTTCTTC.

As concerns this clonotype: No conserved phenylalanine or tryptophan is present at the end of the CDR3, so a read error is the likely explanation. The chain recombines TRBV28 with TRBJ1-5, with TRBD1 matching 10 bases. Germline loops: CDR1 MDHEN, CDR2 SYDVKM. The CDR3 sequence is 13 residues long. V was clipped by 8 bases and J by 6 bases; unmatched bases: 4. The CDR3 nucleotides are TGTGCCAGCTGGGACAGGGGTGGTCAGCCCCAGCATTTG. It yields the protein CASWDRGGQPQHL.

The sample holds a few counts of this clonotype. The chain carries TRBV30 and TRBJ1-5; tentatively, D is TRBD1 (5 bases). Trimming took off 2 bases at V and 1 base at J, with 9 bases between the two ends. This CDR3 spans 14 amino acids. Germline V lookup: CDR1 GTSNPN, CDR2 SVGIG (reference sequence). The DNA for the CDR3 is TGTGCCTGGAGTTCGGGGACGAGCAATCAGCCCCAGCATTTT. Translation gives CAWSSGTSNQPQHF. Based on the CDR3 plus reference TRBV30 and TRBJ1-5, the full variable domain is SQTIHQWPATLVQPVGSPLSLECTVEGTSNPNLYWYRQAAGRGLQLLFYSVGIGQISSEVPQNLSASRPQDRQFILSSKKLLLSDSGFYLCAWSSGTSNQPQHFGDGTRLSIL.

This clonotype was recorded a few times. For the CDR3, the DNA is TGTGCTAGTGGTTCTGACGCCCGGAGGAGTTCACCCCTCCACTTT. Translated, it gives CASGSDARRSSPLHF. V is TRBV12-5 and J is TRBJ1-6; D not certain. V was cut by 4 bases and J by 9 bases, with 16 bases left in between. CDR1 is LGHNT and CDR2 is FRNRAP in the germline V gene. The CDR3 consists of 15 residues.

The chain has TRBV20-1 and TRBJ2-3, with D maybe TRBD1 (5 bases). The CDR3 has 13 amino acids. The V and J ends lost 5 bases and 0 bases respectively, with 9 bases between them. The germline V gene encodes CDR1 DFQATT and CDR2 SNEGSKA (reference sequence). The CDR3 nucleotides are TGCAGTGCTCCCAGACAGAGCACAGATACGCAGTATTTT. It specifies CSAPRQSTDTQYF.